The clone carrying this TCR beta chain has a single count. This sample is drawn from a study of blood T cell repertoires in COVID-19. Across the study: The United States, Italy and Spain provided the acute and convalescent COVID-19 samples. T cells, B-cell-depleted T cells, or PBMCs supplied cDNA or gDNA.

Trimming took 3 bases from V and 2 from J, leaving 14 bases between them. This CDR3 is built from 15 residues. CDR1 and CDR2 (germline): SGHTA, FQGNSA. The authors' processing: Nucleated cell counts were estimated from reference gene primer amplification. Some clones are missing from TCRdb's copy, which holds only in-frame ones; the method was immunoSEQ multiplex PCR. V and J calls and clone size follow that table, whereas D and trimming were derived from the DNA. This sample has approximately 61,000 clones, with roughly 80% found just once. This TCR was sampled from a man aged 65 to 85 with acute or convalescent COVID-19. Sequenced sample: peripheral blood. V is TRBV7-2 and J is TRBJ2-7, with a possible D match to TRBD2 (7 bases). The chain's CDR3 is CASSFSAGAPYEQYF. The DNA of the CDR3 is TGTGCCAGCAGCTTTTCGGCGGGGGCCCCCTACGAGCAGTACTTC.